This T cell receptor beta chain was recovered during a study of T cell responses to AZD1222 COVID-19 vaccine. Findings and limits, study-wide: Spike-spanning, vaccine-associated CD4 TCRs were dominant at 160-218 and 743-854.

Method: immunoSEQ multiplex PCR; TCRdb's copy keeps in-frame clones and lacks some. The profile shows some 150,000 clones, roughly 90% of them singletons. Remarks on this clone: Its specificity is unknown.

Trimming took 4 bases from V and 2 from J; bases not matched to a gene: 5. The CDR3 runs 15 residues. Germline-derived CDR1 and CDR2 are SGDLS and YYNGEE. This TCR derives from an adult who received the AZD1222 COVID-19 vaccine. The chain combines TRBV9 with TRBJ1-5, with 8 nucleotides matching TRBD1. This sample comprised peripheral blood, obtained 28 days after the second AZD1222 dose. Here the CDR3 DNA reads TGTGCCAGCAGCCTTGGGACAGGAGGCAATCAGCCCCAGCATTTT. It yields the protein CASSLGTGGNQPQHF.